One and the same sample provided the 21 T cell receptor beta chains below, sequenced in a study of preoperative IRX-2 immunotherapy in early breast cancer. Treatment in this sample: preoperative locoregional IRX-2 cytokine immunotherapy. Using immunoSEQ multiplex PCR, the repertoire was profiled, and TCRdb retains in-frame clones only, with some absent. The table shows approximately 28,000 clones, with 70% to 85% occurring only once. This specimen was taken from a patient treated with IRX-2 immunotherapy. The receptors originated from a human donor with breast cancer.

The rearrangement uses TRBV11-3 and TRBJ1-1, with D perhaps matching TRBD1 (6 bases). Trimming pared 5 bases from V and 3 bases from J, leaving 13 bases between. Germline-derived CDR1 and CDR2 are SGHNT and YENEEA. The CDR3 extends over 14 amino acids. The DNA for the CDR3 is TGTGCCAGCAGCCCGTCAGGGGATCACACTGAAGCTTTCTTT. Translation: CASSPSGDHTEAFF.

The rearrangement joins TRBV6-8 to TRBJ1-2; D is possibly TRBD1 (5 bases). Germline CDR1 reads MNHGY; CDR2 reads SAAAGT. Trimming pared 6 bases from V and 2 bases from J, leaving 10 bases between. The CDR3 consists of 13 residues. CDR3: CASSSGANYGYTF. The CDR3 DNA is TGTGCCAGCAGCTCCGGGGCCAACTATGGCTACACCTTC.

J is TRBJ1-5 and V is TRBV6-7; D not resolved. TRBV6-7 is flagged as an ORF with uncertain function. V shed 5 bases and J shed 0 bases, with 17 bases lying between them. The CDR3 spans 17 residues. CDR3 region: CASSEGVYSYSNQPQHF. The CDR3 DNA reads as TGTGCCAGCAGTGAAGGAGTGTACAGTTATAGCAATCAGCCCCAGCATTTT.

The rearrangement joins TRBV28 to TRBJ1-2, with D perhaps TRBD1 (5 bases). Per the germline V gene, CDR1 is MDHEN and CDR2 is SYDVKM. This CDR3 has 16 residues. V was cut by 4 bases and J by 4 bases, with 19 bases left in between. CDR3 bases: TGTGCCAGCAGTTCCCCAATTTATGAGGGACCCTATGGCTACACCTTC. The encoded protein is CASSSPIYEGPYGYTF.

Regarding this clone: Other DNA sequences of this sample code for an identical CDR3. This chain uses TRBV11-3 with TRBJ1-1; D is uncertain. Trimming took off 1 base at V and 1 base at J, with 7 bases between the two ends. The CDR3 has 14 amino acids. Germline CDR1 and CDR2: SGHNT and YENEEA. CDR3 protein: CASSLGPQNTEAFF. The DNA for the CDR3 is TGTGCCAGCAGCTTAGGTCCGCAGAACACTGAAGCTTTCTTT.

V usage is TRBV5-1 and J usage is TRBJ1-4, with 7 bases that match TRBD1. Germline CDR1 and CDR2: SGHRS and YFSETQ. The CDR3 contains 19 residues. The V and J ends lost 6 bases and 0 bases, in that order; junction bases with no gene match: 17. As DNA, the CDR3 is TGCGCCAGCACAATTCAGGGACAGCACAACTACACAACTAATGAAAAACTGTTTTTT. Amino acid sequence: CASTIQGQHNYTTNEKLFF.

The V call is TRBV5-1, the J call TRBJ2-6; D gene unclear. Per the germline V gene, CDR1 is SGHRS and CDR2 is YFSETQ. V was shortened by 2 bases and J by 0 bases, with 6 bases between the two germline ends. The CDR3 spans 15 residues. CDR3 bases: TGCGCCAGCAGCTTATACCCCTCTGGGGCCAACGTCCTGACTTTC. Its translation: CASSLYPSGANVLTF.

This clone came up a few times. The chain uses TRBV6-8 and TRBJ2-1; a weak D match, TRBD2 (6 bases). This CDR3 is 13 amino acids long. Germline CDR1 MNHGY, CDR2 SAAAGT. Trimming took off 8 bases at V and 5 bases at J, with 13 bases between the two ends. CDR3 nucleotides: TGTGCCAGCCTTGGGACGGGGGACAATGAGCAGTTCTTC. Its translation is CASLGTGDNEQFF.

This clone was detected once. The chain uses TRBV1 and TRBJ2-1; the D segment call TRBD2 is taken from the table without a DNA check. TRBV1 is a documented pseudogene. This CDR3 is built from 13 residues. The CDR3 loop is CASSQAGEGEQFF. CDR3 DNA sequence: TGCGCCAGCAGCCAGGCGGGAGAGGGTGAGCAGTTCTTC.

The chain employs TRBV7-7 and TRBJ2-3, with D possibly matching TRBD2 (6 bases). CDR3 size: 16 residues. Trimming took 5 bases from V and 3 from J, leaving 18 bases between them. Germline values: CDR1 SSHAT, CDR2 FNYEAQ (reference sequence). The CDR3 loop is CASSRVIGRSTDTQYF. CDR3 DNA sequence: TGTGCCAGCAGCCGCGTTATCGGGAGATCGACAGATACGCAGTATTTT.

This clone was found a few times. The rearrangement links TRBV6-8 to TRBJ1-1; TRBD1 is a possible D gene (5 bases). V was clipped by 10 bases and J by 4 bases, with 19 bases between them. Looked up from germline, CDR1 is MNHGY and CDR2 is SAAAGT. There are 14 residues in the CDR3. The DNA of the CDR3 is TGTGCCATCACTCCAGCGCCCGGGACCACTGAAGCTTTCTTT. This sequence encodes CAITPAPGTTEAFF.

This clone appeared once. The chain couples TRBV6-7 to TRBJ1-6; D perhaps matches TRBD1 (6 bases). TRBV6-7 falls under the ORF class, with uncertain function. Trimming removed 8 bases at V and 9 bases at J, with 17 bases between. This CDR3 has 14 amino acids. CDR3 in DNA: TGTGCCAGCCAAAGAGGAGGGGGTATTTCACCCCTCCACTTT. It is translated as CASQRGGGISPLHF.

The chain links TRBV11-3 to TRBJ1-4; possibly TRBD1 for D (6 bases). V was cut by 4 bases and J by 7 bases, with 16 bases left in between. Per the germline V gene, CDR1 is SGHNT and CDR2 is YENEEA. The CDR3 loop spans 15 amino acids. The CDR3 protein is CASSSMGGPGEKLFF. The CDR3 DNA reads TGTGCCAGCAGCTCGATGGGGGGGCCGGGTGAAAAACTGTTTTTT.

The chain recombines TRBV11-3 with TRBJ2-2, with 8 bases that match TRBD2. CDR3 length equals 17 residues. The germline V gene encodes CDR1 SGHNT and CDR2 YENEEA. V trimming: 5 bases; J trimming: 6 bases; junction bases outside the gene matches: 14. CDR3 loop: CASSQSDSGTTPGELFF. The CDR3 nucleotides are TGTGCCAGCAGCCAATCTGATAGCGGGACGACCCCCGGGGAGCTGTTTTTT. The entire variable domain, with the rest obtained from reference TRBV11-3 and TRBJ2-2, is as follows: EAGVVQSPRYKIIEKKQPVAFWCNPISGHNTLYWYLQNLGQGPELLIRYENEEAVDDSQLPKDRFSAERLKGVDSTLKIQPAELGDSAVYLCASSQSDSGTTPGELFFGEGSRLTVL.

The V gene is TRBV25-1, the J gene TRBJ1-3, with no clear D. Trimming took off 7 bases at V and 0 bases at J, with 13 bases between the two ends. In germline, CDR1 is MGHDK, CDR2 SYGVNS. The CDR3 is 15 residues long. In DNA, the CDR3 is TGTGCCAGCATTACAGCCGACCCCTCTGGAAACACCATATATTTT. This gives the protein CASITADPSGNTIYF.

The V and J genes are TRBV5-1 and TRBJ2-7; D is tentatively TRBD1 or TRBD2 (5 bases each). V was trimmed by 8 bases and J by 3 bases, leaving 21 bases between them. The germline gives CDR1 SGHRS, CDR2 YFSETQ. This CDR3 spans 15 amino acids. DNA of the CDR3: TGCGCCAGTGTCCCGGGGCCGGGAAACAACTACGAGCAGTACTTC. This sequence encodes CASVPGPGNNYEQYF. The whole variable domain, filled in from reference TRBV5-1 and TRBJ2-7, reads KAGVTQTPRYLIKTRGQQVTLSCSPISGHRSVSWYQQTPGQGLQFLFEYFSETQRNKGNFPGRFSGRQFSNSRSEMNVSTLELGDSALYLCASVPGPGNNYEQYFGPGTRLTVT.

Remarks on this clone: The junction departs from germline at one end; a sequencing error may be responsible. This sequence joins TRBV7-6 and TRBJ2-2; D perhaps matches TRBD2 (6 bases). Per germline, CDR1 SGHVS and CDR2 FNYEAQ. The CDR3 runs 14 residues. CDR3 amino acids: CASSFGGNTGKLFF. The CDR3 DNA is TGTGCCAGCAGCTTCGGGGGAAACACCGGGAAGCTGTTTTTT.

The V and J genes are TRBV19 and TRBJ2-5; D gene uncertain. The CDR3 has 14 amino acids. Germline V gene data show CDR1 as LNHDA and CDR2 as SQIVND (reference sequence). Trimming cost V 0 bases and J 5 bases, with 10 bases left between them. The CDR3 DNA follows: TGTGCCAGTAGTATAGATTTAGACATGGAGACCCAGTACTTC. Amino acids: CASSIDLDMETQYF.

V and J are TRBV6-8 and TRBJ2-5; possible D gene TRBD2, 5 bases. The V end lost 4 bases, the J end lost 0 bases, and 15 bases lay between the germline ends. Germline CDR1 reads MNHGY; CDR2 reads SAAAGT. The CDR3 length is 16 residues. This CDR3 reads CASSSGRLPYQETQYF. DNA of the CDR3: TGTGCCAGCAGTTCGGGGAGACTACCGTACCAAGAGACCCAGTACTTC.

The table lists this clone with a few counts. The chain recombines TRBV23-1 with TRBJ1-6; no firm D call. TRBV23-1 is flagged as an ORF with uncertain function. Trimming cost V 6 bases and J 9 bases, with 21 bases left between them. The CDR3 loop spans 16 amino acids. The DNA for the CDR3 is TGCGCCAGCAGCCAAGAATCGGTGGGAAAGGGTTCACCCCTCCACTTT. It yields the protein CASSQESVGKGSPLHF.

The rearrangement joins TRBV18 to TRBJ1-5; 7 bases line up with TRBD1. V dropped 1 base and J dropped 4; count of bases not matched to a gene: 1. The CDR3 has 14 amino acids. The germline V gene encodes CDR1 KGHSH and CDR2 LQKENI. The CDR3 nucleotides are TGTGCCAGCTCACCACAGGGGGCAAATCAGCCCCAGCATTTT. Residues: CASSPQGANQPQHF.